This T cell receptor (beta chain) was retrieved from a study of T cells in Graves' hyperthyroidism and ophthalmopathy. TCR beta CDR3 regions were amplified from RNA. During a first-round RT-PCR of the TCR CDR3, the HTBI primer set was used. Each CDR3 protein is one row after TCRdb ran MiXCR on the multiplex PCR reads. The table has approximately 420,000 distinct CDR3 sequences, around 13% seen once; the top ten hold 5.3%. Ten or more counts support this clonotype. Newly diagnosed patients aged 18 to 65 had hyperthyroidism of under 2 months' duration. Germline-derived CDR1 and CDR2 are KGHSH and LQKENI. V was cut by 5 bases and J by 8 bases, with 21 bases left in between. This CDR3 region has 16 residues.

This sequence joins TRBV18 and TRBJ1-4; D gene unclear. What was sequenced was blood. The source is a woman aged 18-29 years with Graves' hyperthyroidism. In nucleotides, the CDR3 is TGTGCCAGCTCAAACGGTGAGCCGGGGAGCGGCGAAAAACTGTTTTTT. The encoded protein is CASSNGEPGSGEKLFF.